These T cell receptor beta chains were read from a single sample in a study of cytomegalovirus exposure and HLA in healthy donors. Here immunoSEQ multiplex PCR was the method, and the copy in TCRdb shows in-frame clones only, minus some. The sample includes some 110,000 clones, about 83% of them seen just once. The sample taken for sequencing was PBMCs. All receptors derive from a man aged 18 to 35 in good health and CMV-seronegative. Both conserved end residues are trimmed from each CDR3. Each record gives: V gene, CDR3 protein.

>TRBV10-2
ASSTTTPGELF
>TRBV6-6
ASSNRENTEAF
>TRBV9
ASSVGGTVNYGYT
>TRBV29-1
SVEDRNGGSYEQY
>TRBV10-1
ASSKDSNQETQY
>TRBV30
AWSQGYEQY
>TRBV7-9
ASTGSSYEQY
>TRBV6-1
ASSAGQTGNGETQY
>TRBV6-1
ASSETPAGAERGQPQH
>TRBV4-2
ASSPQEGNTIY
>TRBV19
ASSMTSSNYGYT
>TRBV10-3
AISAPTQRGDGYT
>TRBV7-6
ASSLVSGGAPYNEQF
>TRBV25-1
ASSELGHTEAF
>TRBV28
ASSLVSRGSQETQY
>TRBV21-1
ASSRTPPGQGTDTQY